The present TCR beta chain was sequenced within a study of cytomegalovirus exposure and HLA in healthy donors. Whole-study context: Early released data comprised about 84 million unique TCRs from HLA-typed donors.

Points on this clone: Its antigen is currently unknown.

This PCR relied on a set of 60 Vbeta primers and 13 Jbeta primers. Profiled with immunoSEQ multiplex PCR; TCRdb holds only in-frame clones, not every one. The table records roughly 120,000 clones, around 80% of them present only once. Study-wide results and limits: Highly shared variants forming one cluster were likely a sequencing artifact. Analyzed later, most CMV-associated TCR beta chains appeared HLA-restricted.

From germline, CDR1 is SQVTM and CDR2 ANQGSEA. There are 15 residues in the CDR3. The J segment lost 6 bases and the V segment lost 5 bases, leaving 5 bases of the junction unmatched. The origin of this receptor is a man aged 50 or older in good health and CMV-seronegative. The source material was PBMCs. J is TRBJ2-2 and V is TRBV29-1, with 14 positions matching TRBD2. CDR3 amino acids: CSVTGLAGGAGELFF. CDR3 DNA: TGCAGCGTTACCGGACTAGCGGGAGGTGCCGGGGAGCTGTTTTTT.